Listed below are T cell receptor beta chains from one sample, sequenced in a study of cytotoxic CD8 clonotypes in ibrutinib-treated CLL. Method: immunoSEQ multiplex PCR; TCRdb's copy keeps in-frame clones and lacks some. The repertoire has 20,000 to 30,000 clones, roughly 68% of them found once; the top ten carry 25% to 30%. This specimen consisted of PBMCs, obtained after 24 months of ibrutinib treatment. The receptors were gathered from a human donor with chronic lymphocytic leukemia. CDR3s include the opening cysteine and the closing phenylalanine or tryptophan. Each record gives: V gene, D gene, J gene, clone size, CDR3 DNA, CDR3 protein. The D gene is left open where the match is weak. Expanded clones get a size class; other rows say once, few or many, or leave the size out.

v_gene: TRBV5-4; d_gene: TRBD1; j_gene: TRBJ2-3; abundance: few; CDR3nt: TGTGCCAGCAGCACTGACAGGGACAGCACAGATACGCAGTATTTT; CDR3aa: CASSTDRDSTDTQYF
v_gene: TRBV7-8; d_gene: .; j_gene: TRBJ1-2; abundance: .; CDR3nt: TGTGCCAGCAGCTTAACGCAGGGTTATGGCTACACCTTC; CDR3aa: CASSLTQGYGYTF
v_gene: TRBV29-1; d_gene: .; j_gene: TRBJ2-7; abundance: .; CDR3nt: TGCAGCGTTGGAGGACGCTCCTACGAGCAGTACTTC; CDR3aa: CSVGGRSYEQYF
v_gene: TRBV7-8; d_gene: TRBD2; j_gene: TRBJ2-3; abundance: .; CDR3nt: TGTGCCAGCAGCTTATTCTTCCTAGCGGGAAGCACAGATACGCAGTATTTT; CDR3aa: CASSLFFLAGSTDTQYF
v_gene: TRBV28; d_gene: TRBD1; j_gene: TRBJ1-2; abundance: .; CDR3nt: TGTGCCAGCAGTATGGGGGGACAGGTGGTTTTTTATGGCTACACCTTC; CDR3aa: CASSMGGQVVFYGYTF
v_gene: TRBV5-6; d_gene: .; j_gene: TRBJ1-2; abundance: .; CDR3nt: TGTGCCAGCAGTTTTGGACCCGGGACCGGGTTAGGCTACACCTTC; CDR3aa: CASSFGPGTGLGYTF
v_gene: TRBV2; d_gene: .; j_gene: TRBJ1-2; abundance: .; CDR3nt: TGTGCCAGCAGTGTTCGGCAGGGAGGCGGCTACACCTTC; CDR3aa: CASSVRQGGGYTF
v_gene: TRBV19; d_gene: TRBD1; j_gene: TRBJ1-1; abundance: .; CDR3nt: TGTGCCAGTAGTATGCCCAGACAGGGGGCTGAAGCTTTCTTT; CDR3aa: CASSMPRQGAEAFF
v_gene: TRBV4-1; d_gene: TRBD2; j_gene: TRBJ2-7; abundance: .; CDR3nt: TGCGCCAGCAGCCAAGATATCGCGGGGGGGAACTCCTACGAGCAGTACTTC; CDR3aa: CASSQDIAGGNSYEQYF
v_gene: TRBV15; d_gene: .; j_gene: TRBJ1-2; abundance: .; CDR3nt: TGTGCCACGGGTGGCCCTAACTCTGGCTACACCTTC; CDR3aa: CATGGPNSGYTF
v_gene: TRBV6-5; d_gene: .; j_gene: TRBJ2-1; abundance: .; CDR3nt: TGTGCCAGCAAGAACAATGAGCAGTTCTTC; CDR3aa: CASKNNEQFF
v_gene: TRBV19; d_gene: .; j_gene: TRBJ2-7; abundance: .; CDR3nt: TGTGCCAGTAGTATTTATGCAGGAACAACCTACGAGCAGTACTTC; CDR3aa: CASSIYAGTTYEQYF
v_gene: TRBV5-1; d_gene: TRBD1; j_gene: TRBJ1-5; abundance: .; CDR3nt: TGCGCCAGCAGCTTAACAGGGGGAACGCAGCCCCAGCATTTT; CDR3aa: CASSLTGGTQPQHF
v_gene: TRBV19; d_gene: .; j_gene: TRBJ1-1; abundance: .; CDR3nt: TGTGCCAGTAGTTTACGGGGGATGAACACTGAAGCTTTCTTT; CDR3aa: CASSLRGMNTEAFF
v_gene: TRBV13; d_gene: .; j_gene: TRBJ2-5; abundance: .; CDR3nt: TGTGCCAGCAGCTTAAACCGTGAGACCCAGTACTTC; CDR3aa: CASSLNRETQYF
v_gene: TRBV6-6; d_gene: .; j_gene: TRBJ1-5; abundance: .; CDR3nt: TGTGCCAGTGGGCGGGGTGGGAATCAGCCCCAGCATTTT; CDR3aa: CASGRGGNQPQHF
v_gene: TRBV5-1; d_gene: .; j_gene: TRBJ2-2; abundance: .; CDR3nt: TGCGCCAGCAGCTTGGCTGGCACCGGGGAGCTGTTTTTT; CDR3aa: CASSLAGTGELFF
v_gene: TRBV14; d_gene: TRBD1; j_gene: TRBJ2-5; abundance: .; CDR3nt: TGTGCCAGCAGCAGATGGGGACAGGGGGATAGAGAGACCCAGTACTTC; CDR3aa: CASSRWGQGDRETQYF
v_gene: TRBV6-5; d_gene: .; j_gene: TRBJ2-2; abundance: .; CDR3nt: TGTGCCAGCAGTTCGACAGAATTGGGGAGCCCCGGGGAGCTGTTTTTT; CDR3aa: CASSSTELGSPGELFF
v_gene: TRBV10-3; d_gene: TRBD1; j_gene: TRBJ1-2; abundance: .; CDR3nt: TGTGCCATCAGTGAGTCGATTAGGGACAGCTATGGCTACACCTTC; CDR3aa: CAISESIRDSYGYTF
v_gene: TRBV2; d_gene: .; j_gene: TRBJ2-3; abundance: .; CDR3nt: TGTGCCAGCAGCTCACAGGTGAGAGATACGCAGTATTTT; CDR3aa: CASSSQVRDTQYF
v_gene: TRBV9; d_gene: TRBD1; j_gene: TRBJ1-2; abundance: once; CDR3nt: TGTGCCAGCAGTGAAACCCGGGACAGAGACTATGGCTACACCTTC; CDR3aa: CASSETRDRDYGYTF
v_gene: TRBV29-1; d_gene: .; j_gene: TRBJ1-1; abundance: .; CDR3nt: TGCAGCGTTGGAAGGGTTGGGAACACTGAAGCTTTCTTT; CDR3aa: CSVGRVGNTEAFF
v_gene: TRBV2; d_gene: .; j_gene: TRBJ2-7; abundance: .; CDR3nt: TGTGCCAGCAGTGGGGTGGGAACCTACGGGCAGTACTTC; CDR3aa: CASSGVGTYGQYF
v_gene: TRBV27; d_gene: .; j_gene: TRBJ2-3; abundance: once; CDR3nt: TGTGCCAGCAGTCCCCACACAGATACGCAGTATTTT; CDR3aa: CASSPHTDTQYF
v_gene: TRBV10-3; d_gene: TRBD2; j_gene: TRBJ2-5; abundance: .; CDR3nt: TGTGCCATCAGTTCTAGCGGGGGTCGAGAGACCCAGTACTTC; CDR3aa: CAISSSGGRETQYF
v_gene: TRBV5-4; d_gene: TRBD1; j_gene: TRBJ1-1; abundance: .; CDR3nt: TGTGCCAGCAGCATAACCCGGGACAGTGAAGCTTTCTTT; CDR3aa: CASSITRDSEAFF
v_gene: TRBV2; d_gene: .; j_gene: TRBJ2-7; abundance: once; CDR3nt: TGTGCCACGGCAACCGGGGCCCACGAGCAGTACTTC; CDR3aa: CATATGAHEQYF
v_gene: TRBV2; d_gene: .; j_gene: TRBJ2-1; abundance: .; CDR3nt: TGTGCCAGCAGTGAATCCGGGACTTACAATGAGCAGTTCTTC; CDR3aa: CASSESGTYNEQFF
v_gene: TRBV9; d_gene: .; j_gene: TRBJ1-2; abundance: few; CDR3nt: TGTGCCAGCAGCCCGAGGACGGCTACCTCCTATGGCTACACCTTC; CDR3aa: CASSPRTATSYGYTF
v_gene: TRBV2; d_gene: .; j_gene: TRBJ2-3; abundance: .; CDR3nt: TGTGCCAGCAGTCCTGGAGGATTCAGCACAGATACGCAGTATTTT; CDR3aa: CASSPGGFSTDTQYF
v_gene: TRBV7-9; d_gene: TRBD1; j_gene: TRBJ1-6; abundance: few; CDR3nt: TGTGCCAGCAGCGCAAGGACAGGGGGCAATTCACCCCTCCACTTT; CDR3aa: CASSARTGGNSPLHF
v_gene: TRBV10-1; d_gene: .; j_gene: TRBJ2-7; abundance: few; CDR3nt: TGCGCCAGCAGTTTTGACAGCCTAGGGAGAGCCTACGAGCAGTACTTC; CDR3aa: CASSFDSLGRAYEQYF
v_gene: TRBV5-8; d_gene: .; j_gene: TRBJ1-2; abundance: .; CDR3nt: TGTGCCAGCACCAAGGTTGACTTGGGCTACACCTTC; CDR3aa: CASTKVDLGYTF
v_gene: TRBV5-6; d_gene: .; j_gene: TRBJ1-6; abundance: .; CDR3nt: TGTGCCAGCAGGCTCCTCGTATTGGACGGAGCTAATAATTCACCCCTCCACTTT; CDR3aa: CASRLLVLDGANNSPLHF
v_gene: TRBV4-2; d_gene: .; j_gene: TRBJ2-7; abundance: .; CDR3nt: TGTGCCAGCACCCGGGGGCTTAACTACGAGCAGTACTTC; CDR3aa: CASTRGLNYEQYF
v_gene: TRBV15; d_gene: .; j_gene: TRBJ1-2; abundance: .; CDR3nt: TGTGCCACCAGCAGAGATTATAACAGTCCCTATGGCTACACCTTC; CDR3aa: CATSRDYNSPYGYTF
v_gene: TRBV2; d_gene: .; j_gene: TRBJ1-5; abundance: .; CDR3nt: TGTGCCAGCAGTGAAAGTGCCTTAAATCAGCCCCAGCATTTT; CDR3aa: CASSESALNQPQHF
v_gene: TRBV15; d_gene: TRBD1; j_gene: TRBJ2-5; abundance: .; CDR3nt: TGTGCCACCAGCGCCACAGGGGGCGACGGAGAGACCCAGTACTTC; CDR3aa: CATSATGGDGETQYF
v_gene: TRBV7-6; d_gene: .; j_gene: TRBJ2-7; abundance: once; CDR3nt: TGTGCCAGCAGCATTGACAGGCGGCAGTACTTC; CDR3aa: CASSIDRRQYF
v_gene: TRBV29-1; d_gene: .; j_gene: TRBJ1-2; abundance: .; CDR3nt: TGCAGCGTTGCATGGCTACCTAACTATGGCTACACCTTC; CDR3aa: CSVAWLPNYGYTF
v_gene: TRBV30; d_gene: .; j_gene: TRBJ1-2; abundance: .; CDR3nt: TGTGCCGGGACCCCCGGGACGAACCACTACACCTTC; CDR3aa: CAGTPGTNHYTF
v_gene: TRBV7-8; d_gene: .; j_gene: TRBJ2-7; abundance: .; CDR3nt: TGTGCCTGCGGGGGCGGTGGCTCCTACGAGCAGTACTTC; CDR3aa: CACGGGGSYEQYF
v_gene: TRBV5-8; d_gene: .; j_gene: TRBJ2-6; abundance: few; CDR3nt: TGTGCCAGCAGCTTGGGGGAAGGGGACTCCTCTGGGGCCAACGTCCTGACTTTC; CDR3aa: CASSLGEGDSSGANVLTF
v_gene: TRBV18; d_gene: .; j_gene: TRBJ1-5; abundance: .; CDR3nt: TGTGCCAGCTCAACAGGAGGTCAGCCCCAGCATTTT; CDR3aa: CASSTGGQPQHF
v_gene: TRBV9; d_gene: .; j_gene: TRBJ1-2; abundance: .; CDR3nt: TGTGCCAGCAGCCAGATTGGAGTTCCGGCCGCCGGTGACTATGGCTACACCTTC; CDR3aa: CASSQIGVPAAGDYGYTF
v_gene: TRBV30; d_gene: .; j_gene: TRBJ1-2; abundance: .; CDR3nt: TGTGCCTGGACCCCCCCGAAGTATGGCTACACCTTC; CDR3aa: CAWTPPKYGYTF
v_gene: TRBV4-3; d_gene: .; j_gene: TRBJ1-1; abundance: .; CDR3nt: TGCGCCAGCAGCCAATGGACAGCGAACACTGAAGCTTTCTTT; CDR3aa: CASSQWTANTEAFF
v_gene: TRBV2; d_gene: .; j_gene: TRBJ1-2; abundance: few; CDR3nt: TGTGCCAGCAGCCGCGACGGACTGGGTGGCTACACCTTC; CDR3aa: CASSRDGLGGYTF
v_gene: TRBV5-1; d_gene: TRBD2; j_gene: TRBJ2-1; abundance: .; CDR3nt: TGCGCCAGCAGCTTGGAACGGCGGGGGTCGTCCTACAATGAGCAGTTCTTC; CDR3aa: CASSLERRGSSYNEQFF
v_gene: TRBV19; d_gene: .; j_gene: TRBJ2-7; abundance: .; CDR3nt: TGTGCCAGTAGTATTCGACAGAGCTCCTACGAGCAGTACTTC; CDR3aa: CASSIRQSSYEQYF
v_gene: TRBV15; d_gene: .; j_gene: TRBJ1-2; abundance: .; CDR3nt: TGTGCCACCAGCAGCTACAGGGAAAGGAATGGCTACACCTTC; CDR3aa: CATSSYRERNGYTF
v_gene: TRBV13; d_gene: .; j_gene: TRBJ2-2; abundance: .; CDR3nt: TGTGCCAGCAGCCTGACGGAAACCGGGGAGCTGTTTTTT; CDR3aa: CASSLTETGELFF
v_gene: TRBV11-2; d_gene: .; j_gene: TRBJ1-2; abundance: .; CDR3nt: TGTGCCAGCAGCTTAGATGGCAGGGGAATCTATGGCTACACCTTC; CDR3aa: CASSLDGRGIYGYTF